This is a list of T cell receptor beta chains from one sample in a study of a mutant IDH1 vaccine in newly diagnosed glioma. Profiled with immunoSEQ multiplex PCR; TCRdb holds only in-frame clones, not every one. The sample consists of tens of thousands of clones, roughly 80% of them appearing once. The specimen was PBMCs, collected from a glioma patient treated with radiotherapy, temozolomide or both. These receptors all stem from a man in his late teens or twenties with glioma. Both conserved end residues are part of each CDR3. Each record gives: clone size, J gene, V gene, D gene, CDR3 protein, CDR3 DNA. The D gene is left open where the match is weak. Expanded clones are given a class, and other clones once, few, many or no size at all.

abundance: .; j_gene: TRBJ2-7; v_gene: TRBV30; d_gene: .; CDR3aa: CAWSKGLEQYF; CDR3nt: TGTGCCTGGAGTAAGGGGCTCGAGCAGTACTTC
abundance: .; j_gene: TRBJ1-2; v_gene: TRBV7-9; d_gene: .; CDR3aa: CASSLAINYGYTF; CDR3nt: TGTGCCAGCAGCCTTGCGATTAACTATGGCTACACCTTC
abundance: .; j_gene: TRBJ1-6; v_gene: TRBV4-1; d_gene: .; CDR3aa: CASSQGGGVNSPLHF; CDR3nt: TGCGCCAGCAGCCAAGGCGGGGGAGTTAATTCACCCCTCCACTTT
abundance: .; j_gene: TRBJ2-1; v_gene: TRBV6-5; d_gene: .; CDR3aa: CASRDSTYNEQFF; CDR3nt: TGTGCCAGCCGAGACTCAACTTACAATGAGCAGTTCTTC
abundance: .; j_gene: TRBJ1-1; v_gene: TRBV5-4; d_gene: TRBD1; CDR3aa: CASNTRTGGLNTEAFF; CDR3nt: TGTGCCAGCAACACGAGGACAGGGGGCTTGAACACTGAAGCTTTCTTT
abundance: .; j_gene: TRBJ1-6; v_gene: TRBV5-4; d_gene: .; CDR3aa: CASSPKVSGSPLHF; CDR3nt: TGTGCCAGCAGCCCAAAGGTATCGGGTTCACCCCTCCACTTT
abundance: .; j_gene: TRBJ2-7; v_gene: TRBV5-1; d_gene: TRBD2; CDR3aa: CASSLDSGGALYEQYF; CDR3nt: TGCGCCAGCAGCTTGGATAGCGGGGGGGCACTGTACGAGCAGTACTTC
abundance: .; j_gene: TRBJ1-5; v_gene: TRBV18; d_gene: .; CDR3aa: CASSAGSRSVGPQHF; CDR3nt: TGTGCCAGCTCAGCGGGATCTCGGTCTGTGGGGCCCCAGCATTTT
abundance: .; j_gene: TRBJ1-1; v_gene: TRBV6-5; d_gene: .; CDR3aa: CASSYVGIPFNTEAFF; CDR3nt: TGTGCCAGCAGTTACGTGGGGATTCCGTTCAACACTGAAGCTTTCTTT
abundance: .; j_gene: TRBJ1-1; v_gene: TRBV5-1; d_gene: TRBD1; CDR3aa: CASSPQGGTDTEAFF; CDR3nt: TGCGCCAGCAGCCCACAGGGGGGGACCGACACTGAAGCTTTCTTT
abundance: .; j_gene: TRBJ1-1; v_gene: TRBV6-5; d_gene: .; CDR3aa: CASNNDGLNTEAFF; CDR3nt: TGTGCCAGCAACAACGACGGACTGAACACTGAAGCTTTCTTT
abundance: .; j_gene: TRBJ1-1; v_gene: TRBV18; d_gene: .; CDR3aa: CASSPFGQRDTEAFF; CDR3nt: TGTGCCAGCTCACCTTTCGGACAGCGGGACACTGAAGCTTTCTTT
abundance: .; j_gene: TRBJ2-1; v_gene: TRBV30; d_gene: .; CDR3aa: CAWTPVGRVHEQFF; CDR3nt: TGTGCCTGGACCCCAGTTGGCAGGGTTCATGAGCAGTTCTTC
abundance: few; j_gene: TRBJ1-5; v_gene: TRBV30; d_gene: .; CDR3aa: CAWSVKSTKGNQPQHF; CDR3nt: TGTGCCTGGAGTGTGAAGTCGACTAAGGGCAATCAGCCCCAGCATTTT
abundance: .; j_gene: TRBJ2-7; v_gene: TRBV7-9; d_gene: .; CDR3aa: CASSSLWENEQYF; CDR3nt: TGTGCCAGCAGCTCATTGTGGGAGAACGAGCAGTACTTC
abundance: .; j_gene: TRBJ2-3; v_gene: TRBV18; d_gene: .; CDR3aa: CASSPGLTRGALDTQYF; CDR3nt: TGTGCCAGCTCCCCGGGGCTGACCCGGGGGGCCCTAGATACGCAGTATTTT
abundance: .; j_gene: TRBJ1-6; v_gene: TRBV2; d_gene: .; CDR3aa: CASREDARIGNSPLHF; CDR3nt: TGTGCCAGCAGGGAGGACGCCAGGATAGGGAATTCACCCCTCCACTTT
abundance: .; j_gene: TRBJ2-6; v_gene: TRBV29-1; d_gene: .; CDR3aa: CSARTGGSSGANVLTF; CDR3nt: TGCAGCGCCCGGACGGGCGGAAGCTCTGGGGCCAACGTCCTGACTTTC
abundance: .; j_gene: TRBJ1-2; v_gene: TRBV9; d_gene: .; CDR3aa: CASSVVGGGYTF; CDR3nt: TGTGCCAGCAGCGTAGTTGGTGGTGGCTACACCTTC
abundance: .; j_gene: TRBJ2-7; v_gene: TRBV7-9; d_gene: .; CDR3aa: CASSPRLSSYEQYF; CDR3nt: TGTGCCAGCAGCCCCCGGCTGAGCTCCTACGAGCAGTACTTC
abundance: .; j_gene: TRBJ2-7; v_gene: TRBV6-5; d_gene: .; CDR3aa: CASSYTGEPKKYF; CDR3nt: TGTGCCAGCAGTTACACGGGGGAACCTAAGAAGTACTTC
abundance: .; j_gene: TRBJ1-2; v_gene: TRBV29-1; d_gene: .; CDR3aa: CSVSPRQALGGYTF; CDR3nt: TGCAGCGTTTCCCCCCGACAGGCGTTGGGTGGCTACACCTTC
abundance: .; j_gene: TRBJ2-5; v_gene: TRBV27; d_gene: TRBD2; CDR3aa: CASRGLAGSWVQETQYF; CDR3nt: TGTGCCAGCAGAGGACTAGCGGGATCTTGGGTCCAAGAGACCCAGTACTTC
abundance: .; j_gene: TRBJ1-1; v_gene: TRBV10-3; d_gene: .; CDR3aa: CAISSTLNTEAFF; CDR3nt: TGTGCCATCAGTAGCACATTGAACACTGAAGCTTTCTTT
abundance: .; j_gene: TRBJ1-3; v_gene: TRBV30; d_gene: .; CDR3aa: CAWSVGFVIYF; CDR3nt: TGTGCCTGGAGTGTTGGCTTTGTCATATATTTT
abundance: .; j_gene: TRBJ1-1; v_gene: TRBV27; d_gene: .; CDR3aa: CASSLGGSEAFF; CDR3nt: TGTGCCAGCAGTTTAGGGGGATCTGAAGCTTTCTTT
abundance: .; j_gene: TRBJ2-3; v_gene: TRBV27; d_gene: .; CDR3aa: CTLNRAERDTQYF; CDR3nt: TGTACTCTGAATAGGGCAGAGAGAGATACGCAGTATTTT
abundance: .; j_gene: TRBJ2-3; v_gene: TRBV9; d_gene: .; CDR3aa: CASSVSVGLRTDTQYF; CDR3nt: TGTGCCAGCAGCGTATCGGTGGGACTGCGCACAGATACGCAGTATTTT
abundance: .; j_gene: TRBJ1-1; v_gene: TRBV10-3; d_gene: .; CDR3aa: CAISDQQTWTEAFF; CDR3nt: TGTGCCATCAGTGACCAACAAACCTGGACTGAAGCTTTCTTT
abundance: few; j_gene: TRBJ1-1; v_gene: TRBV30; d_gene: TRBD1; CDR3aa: CAWDRGQILNTEAFF; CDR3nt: TGTGCCTGGGACAGGGGGCAAATCCTGAACACTGAAGCTTTCTTT
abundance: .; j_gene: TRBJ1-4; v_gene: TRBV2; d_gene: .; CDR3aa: CASSGQPTNEKLFF; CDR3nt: TGTGCCAGCAGTGGACAACCAACTAATGAAAAACTGTTTTTT
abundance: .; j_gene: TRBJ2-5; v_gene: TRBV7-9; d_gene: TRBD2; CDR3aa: CASSPGVAGEQETQYF; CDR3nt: TGTGCCAGCAGCCCCGGGGTAGCGGGGGAACAAGAGACCCAGTACTTC
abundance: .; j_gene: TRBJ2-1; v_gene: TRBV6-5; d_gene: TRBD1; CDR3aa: CASSYSGTGTYNEQFF; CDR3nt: TGTGCCAGCAGTTACTCCGGGACAGGTACCTACAATGAGCAGTTCTTC
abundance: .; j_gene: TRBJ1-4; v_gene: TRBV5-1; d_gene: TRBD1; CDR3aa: CASRRQGGVYEKLFF; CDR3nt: TGCGCCAGCCGAAGACAGGGGGGCGTTTATGAAAAACTGTTTTTT
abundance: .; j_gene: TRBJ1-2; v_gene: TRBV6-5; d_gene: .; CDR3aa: CASRSLTGFKGGYTF; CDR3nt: TGTGCCAGCAGGTCCCTCACAGGGTTCAAGGGTGGCTACACCTTC
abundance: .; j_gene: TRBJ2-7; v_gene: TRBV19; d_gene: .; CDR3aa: CASSLTWGPYYEQYF; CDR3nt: TGTGCCAGTAGTCTCACGTGGGGACCCTACTACGAGCAGTACTTC
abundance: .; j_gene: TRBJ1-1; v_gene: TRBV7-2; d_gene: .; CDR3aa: CASLRLQNTEAFF; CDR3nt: TGTGCCAGCTTGCGATTGCAGAACACTGAAGCTTTCTTT
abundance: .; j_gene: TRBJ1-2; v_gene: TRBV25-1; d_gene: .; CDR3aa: CASSEPGSIYGYTF; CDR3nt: TGTGCCAGCAGTGAACCAGGGTCCATCTATGGCTACACCTTC
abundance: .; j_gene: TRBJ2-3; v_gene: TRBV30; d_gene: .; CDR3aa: CAWSLLGTDTQYF; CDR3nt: TGTGCCTGGAGTTTACTTGGCACAGATACGCAGTATTTT
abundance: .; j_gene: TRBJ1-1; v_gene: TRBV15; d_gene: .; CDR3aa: CATSRTPGAEAFF; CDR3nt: TGTGCCACCAGCAGAACCCCGGGTGCCGAAGCTTTCTTT
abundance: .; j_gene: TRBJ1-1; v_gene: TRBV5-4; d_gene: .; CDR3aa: CASSQNTEAFF; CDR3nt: TGTGCCAGCAGTCAGAACACTGAAGCTTTCTTT
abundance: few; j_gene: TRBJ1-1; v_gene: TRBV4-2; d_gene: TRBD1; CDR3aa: CASSRLGQVEAFF; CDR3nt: TGTGCCAGCAGCCGCCTGGGACAGGTTGAAGCTTTCTTT
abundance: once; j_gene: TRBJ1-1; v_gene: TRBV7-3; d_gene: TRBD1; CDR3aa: CASLPGGDHTEAFF; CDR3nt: TGTGCCAGCCTTCCAGGGGGAGATCACACTGAAGCTTTCTTT
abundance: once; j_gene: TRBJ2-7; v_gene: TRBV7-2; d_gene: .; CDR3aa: CASSQVAGPSYEQYF; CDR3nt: TGTGCCAGCAGCCAAGTGGCAGGTCCGTCCTACGAGCAGTACTTC
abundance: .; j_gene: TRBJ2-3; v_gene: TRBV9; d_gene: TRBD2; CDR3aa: CASSVPTQRTSGSTDTQYF; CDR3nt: TGTGCCAGCAGCGTACCCACACAACGGACTAGCGGAAGCACAGATACGCAGTATTTT
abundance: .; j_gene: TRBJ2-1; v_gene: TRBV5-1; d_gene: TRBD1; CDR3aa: CASSLGQGPYNEQFF; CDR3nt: TGCGCCAGCAGCTTGGGACAGGGACCATACAATGAGCAGTTCTTC
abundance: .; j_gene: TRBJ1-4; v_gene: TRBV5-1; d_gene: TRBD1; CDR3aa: CASSLGWTGDGTNEKLFF; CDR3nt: TGCGCCAGCAGCTTGGGTTGGACAGGGGATGGAACTAATGAAAAACTGTTTTTT